One T cell receptor beta chain is described in this entry. This specimen belongs to a study of blood T cell repertoires in COVID-19. The V gene's germline CDR1 is LNHDA and CDR2 SQIVND (reference sequence). This CDR3 comprises 16 residues. V was clipped by 7 bases and J by 6 bases; unmatched bases: 15. In the authors' methods: Amplified reference gene primers provided the basis for estimating nucleated cell counts. Clones were read by immunoSEQ multiplex PCR, and TCRdb kept only the in-frame ones, dropping some. V and J calls plus clone size are reproduced from that table; the DNA served to infer D and trimming. This sample has 130,000 or so clones, with roughly 80% found just once.

The chain has TRBV19 and TRBJ2-1; 7 bases are a match to TRBD2. The receptor was isolated from a human donor in a cohort sampled during active COVID-19. Specimen: peripheral blood. The CDR3 here is CASTPYATSRRNEQFF. The CDR3 DNA follows: TGTGCCAGTACCCCTTATGCGACTAGCCGTCGCAATGAGCAGTTCTTC. Combining the CDR3 with reference TRBV19 and TRBJ2-1 gives the whole variable domain DGGITQSPKYLFRKEGQNVTLSCEQNLNHDAMYWYRQDPGQGLRLIYYSQIVNDFQKGDIAEGYSVSREKKESFPLTVTSAQKNPTAFYLCASTPYATSRRNEQFFGPGTRLTVL.